The rows below give T cell receptor beta chains drawn from one sample of a study of immune cell composition in non-small cell lung cancer. Some clones are missing from TCRdb's copy, which holds only in-frame ones; the method was immunoSEQ multiplex PCR. The sample holds roughly 2,000 clones, 55% to 85% seen once. Material for sequencing was non-adjacent lung tissue. These receptors all come from a human donor with non-small cell lung cancer. Each CDR3 is given with its conserved first and last residue. D genes are given only for firm matches. The size field is filled for only some rows; it gives once, few, many or a size class.

size: few; D: .; J: TRBJ1-1; V: TRBV14; DNA: TGTGCCAGCAGCCAAGCGGCCGAGGGTTACACTGAAGCTTTCTTT; CDR3: CASSQAAEGYTEAFF
size: .; D: .; J: TRBJ1-1; V: TRBV29-1; DNA: TGCAGCGTTGAAGCTTTTAGGTGGGGGGATGGAGAAGCTTTCTTT; CDR3: CSVEAFRWGDGEAFF
size: .; D: .; J: TRBJ1-1; V: TRBV18; DNA: TGTGCCAGCTCACCAAACGAGGCGTATGGGTCTGAAGCTTTCTTT; CDR3: CASSPNEAYGSEAFF
size: .; D: TRBD1; J: TRBJ2-7; V: TRBV19; DNA: TGTGCCACCGCCCGGGACAGAGAGTACGAGCAGTACTTC; CDR3: CATARDREYEQYF
size: .; D: TRBD2; J: TRBJ2-1; V: TRBV4-3; DNA: TGCGCCAGCAGCCCGTCGACAGCGGGAAGAGTACTGATCTCCTACAATGAGCAGTTCTTC; CDR3: CASSPSTAGRVLISYNEQFF
size: .; D: TRBD1; J: TRBJ2-4; V: TRBV15; DNA: TGTGCCACCAGCAGAGTTCGGACAGGCGCCAAAAACATTCAGTACTTC; CDR3: CATSRVRTGAKNIQYF
size: .; D: .; J: TRBJ2-3; V: TRBV27; DNA: TGTGCCAGCAGTACGGGACTCCCGACGGGTACGCAGTATTTT; CDR3: CASSTGLPTGTQYF
size: .; D: TRBD1; J: TRBJ1-4; V: TRBV5-1; DNA: TGCGCCAGCAGCCCAGGACAGGAGGGAAAACTGTTTTTT; CDR3: CASSPGQEGKLFF
size: .; D: .; J: TRBJ2-3; V: TRBV27; DNA: TGTGCCAGCAGTGCGGCAGATACGCAGTATTTT; CDR3: CASSAADTQYF
size: .; D: .; J: TRBJ1-5; V: TRBV27; DNA: TGTGCCAGCAGTTTATCATCAGGGGCGGTCAATCAGCCCCAGCATTTT; CDR3: CASSLSSGAVNQPQHF
size: few; D: .; J: TRBJ1-1; V: TRBV7-9; DNA: TGTGCCAGCTTTCCTACAGGGAGCACTGAAGCTTTCTTT; CDR3: CASFPTGSTEAFF
size: once; D: TRBD1; J: TRBJ1-2; V: TRBV28; DNA: TGTGCCAGCCGCCCACCGGGACAGGGGGCGCCGGACTATGGCTACACCTTC; CDR3: CASRPPGQGAPDYGYTF
size: .; D: .; J: TRBJ2-5; V: TRBV18; DNA: TGTGCCAGCTCAAGAGGGGGGGTGAGAGAGACCCAGTACTTC; CDR3: CASSRGGVRETQYF
size: .; D: TRBD2; J: TRBJ2-1; V: TRBV2; DNA: TGTGCCAGCAGTCTGGGACTAGCGGGAGTGGATGAGCAGTTCTTC; CDR3: CASSLGLAGVDEQFF
size: .; D: .; J: TRBJ1-2; V: TRBV7-9; DNA: TGTGCCAGCAGCTTAGGGGCGAGAAACTATGGCTACACCTTC; CDR3: CASSLGARNYGYTF
size: .; D: .; J: TRBJ2-1; V: TRBV19; DNA: TGTGCCAGCTCCACACAGCAGTTCTTC; CDR3: CASSTQQFF
size: .; D: .; J: TRBJ2-7; V: TRBV6-6; DNA: TGTGCCAGCTCGGGACACCAATCCTACGAGCAGTACTTC; CDR3: CASSGHQSYEQYF
size: .; D: TRBD1; J: TRBJ2-7; V: TRBV28; DNA: TGTGCCAGCAGCCTATACAGGACAGGGATAGCCTACGAGCAGTACTTC; CDR3: CASSLYRTGIAYEQYF
size: .; D: .; J: TRBJ2-4; V: TRBV18; DNA: TGTGCCAGCTCACCGACCCCCGAGGGAAACATTCAGTACTTC; CDR3: CASSPTPEGNIQYF
size: .; D: TRBD2; J: TRBJ2-7; V: TRBV27; DNA: TGTGCCAGCACTGGGCCGGGGGGGCTCGAGCAGTACTTC; CDR3: CASTGPGGLEQYF
size: .; D: .; J: TRBJ1-4; V: TRBV6-1; DNA: TGTGCCAGCAGAGGAGGGGCCGGGACTAATGAAAAACTGTTTTTT; CDR3: CASRGGAGTNEKLFF